The 27 T cell receptor beta chains presented below share a single source sample, sequenced in a study of blood T cell repertoires in COVID-19. TCRdb keeps only in-frame clones here, not all; method: immunoSEQ multiplex PCR. The table lists about 120,000 clones, approximately 83% of them singletons. The sample was peripheral blood. These receptors were taken from a man between 60 and 70 years old with acute or convalescent COVID-19.

V is TRBV10-1 and J is TRBJ1-1, with 7 bases aligning to TRBD1. Losses at the gene ends were 4 bases for V and 10 bases for J; bases not matched to a gene: 12. The CDR3 length is 14 residues. Germline V CDR1 and CDR2: WNHNN, SYGVQD (reference sequence). The CDR3: CASSATRQGIPAFF. CDR3 nucleotide sequence: TGCGCCAGCAGTGCAACAAGACAGGGCATCCCAGCTTTCTTT.

This rearrangement joins TRBV9 to TRBJ2-3; 8 positions match TRBD2. The trim removed 2 bases at V and 13 bases at J, leaving 9 bases unmatched. The CDR3 totals 13 residues. Looked up from germline, CDR1 is SGDLS and CDR2 is YYNGEE. CDR3 bases: TGTGCCAGCAGCGTCTCGGGGCAGGGACTAGAGTATTTT. This translates into CASSVSGQGLEYF.

This clone appeared a single time. The V and J genes are TRBV10-1 and TRBJ1-1; D gene ambiguous. V shed 2 bases and J shed 4 bases, with 8 bases lying between them. The length of the CDR3 is 13 residues. Germline V gene lookup returns CDR1 WNHNN and CDR2 SYGVQD (reference sequence). The CDR3 sequence: CASSEEGTTEAFF. The CDR3, as DNA: TGCGCCAGCAGTGAGGAGGGTACCACTGAAGCTTTCTTT.

The V call is TRBV23-1, the J call TRBJ2-5; 8 nucleotides agree with TRBD1. TRBV23-1 is treated as an ORF (open reading frame) with a function not yet certain. After removal of 4 bases from V and 4 bases from J, the junction contained 5 bases not matched to a gene. The CDR3 spans 14 residues. DNA for the CDR3: TGCGCCAGCAGTCGCCTGGGACAGGTAGAGACCCAGTACTTC. Amino acid sequence: CASSRLGQVETQYF.

The chain recombines TRBV21-1 with TRBJ2-6; the table's D call, TRBD1, has no DNA check behind it. TRBV21-1 is noted as a pseudogene. This CDR3 is built from 16 residues. In DNA, the CDR3 is TGTGCCAGCAGCCCCACAGACCCAGGTGGGGCCAACGTCCTGACTTTC. Translating gives CASSPTDPGGANVLTF.

The chain has TRBV28 and TRBJ1-6; a weak D match, TRBD1 (6 bases). The CDR3 contains 15 residues. Germline-derived CDR1 and CDR2 are MDHEN and SYDVKM. With 8 bases removed from V and 9 bases from J, the gap between germline ends came to 20 bases. The CDR3 here is CASSTISRDISPLHF. The CDR3 DNA reads as TGTGCCAGCTCAACCATTAGCAGGGACATTTCACCCCTCCACTTT. The full variable domain, its missing parts supplied by reference TRBV28 and TRBJ1-6, is DVKVTQSSRYLVKRTGEKVFLECVQDMDHENMFWYRQDPGLGLRLIYFSYDVKMKEKGDIPEGYSVSREKKERFSLILESASTNQTSMYLCASSTISRDISPLHFGNGTRLTVT.

V usage is TRBV5-1 and J usage is TRBJ2-2; TRBD1 matches at 10 bases. CDR3 size: 12 residues. From germline, CDR1 is SGHRS and CDR2 YFSETQ. The V and J ends lost 4 bases and 12 bases, in that order; junction bases with no gene match: 3. CDR3 coding DNA: TGCGCCAGCAGCGGGGGACAGGGGAAGCTGTTTTTT. It specifies CASSGGQGKLFF.

V and J are TRBV2 and TRBJ1-5, with 8 bases matching TRBD1. Germline CDR1 is SNHLY and CDR2 is FYNNEI. The CDR3 contains 16 residues. The ends lost 2 bases at V and 5 bases at J; junction bases unmatched: 8. CDR3 protein: CASSEPAGGYYQPQHF. The CDR3 DNA reads TGTGCCAGCAGTGAACCGGCAGGGGGCTACTATCAGCCCCAGCATTTT. Full variable domain (missing parts from reference TRBV2 and TRBJ1-5): EPEVTQTPSHQVTQMGQEVILRCVPISNHLYFYWYRQILGQKVEFLVSFYNNEISEKSEIFDDQFSVERPDGSNFTLKIRSTKLEDSAMYFCASSEPAGGYYQPQHFGDGTRLSIL.

For the CDR3, the DNA is TGTGCCAGCAGCTTAACTTACAATGAGCAGTTCTTC. Residues: CASSLTYNEQFF. The J gene is TRBJ2-1, the V gene TRBV7-9; no clear D. CDR1 is SEHNR, CDR2 FQNEAQ, per germline (reference sequence). Trimming removed 2 bases from V and 4 bases from J, with 3 bases in between. This CDR3 spans 12 amino acids.

The chain combines TRBV9 with TRBJ1-1, with TRBD1 matching over 9 bases. The junction had 5 bases not matched to a gene; V was cut back by 0 bases and J by 5 bases. The germline V gene has CDR1 SGDLS and CDR2 YYNGEE. The length of the CDR3 is 15 residues. The DNA of the CDR3 is TGTGCCAGCAGCGTAGCGGGACAGGGTCATACTGAAGCTTTCTTT. This sequence encodes CASSVAGQGHTEAFF.

This rearrangement joins TRBV7-4 to TRBJ1-4; maybe TRBD1 (5 bases). V lost 2 bases and J 7 bases, leaving 20 bases between the germline ends. Germline CDR1 SGHVT, CDR2 SQSDAQ. The CDR3 has 17 residues. CDR3 in DNA: TGTGCCAGCAGCTTATGGTGGGTTGGGGGGTTGGGTGAAAAACTGTTTTTT. It translates to CASSLWWVGGLGEKLFF. Looking up the rest from reference TRBV7-4 and TRBJ1-4 gives the full variable domain: GAGVSQSPRYKVAKRGRDVALRCDSISGHVTLYWYRQTLGQGSEVLTYSQSDAQRDKSGRPSGRFSAERPERSVSTLKIQRTEQGDSAVYLCASSLWWVGGLGEKLFFGSGTQLSVL.

This clone appeared a single time. V usage is TRBV24-1 and J usage is TRBJ2-5, with 10 bases matching TRBD1. The germline CDR1 and CDR2 sequences are KGHDR and SFDVKD. The CDR3 contains 16 residues. Trimming cost V 3 bases and J 4 bases; bases outside gene matches: 7. The CDR3 DNA reads as TGTGCCACCAGTGATACCGGGACAGGGGTTATAGAGACCCAGTACTTC. Residues: CATSDTGTGVIETQYF.

The chain links TRBV29-1 to TRBJ2-7; 7 nucleotides match TRBD1. This CDR3 has 14 residues. CDR1 and CDR2 from the germline V gene are SQVTM and ANQGSEA. With 1 base clipped from V and 9 bases from J, the junction kept 12 bases outside the gene matches. The CDR3: CSVEGGGRESLQYF. CDR3 nucleotides: TGCAGCGTTGAAGGAGGGGGCCGGGAATCTCTGCAGTACTTC.

A few counts support this clone. The chain carries TRBV28 and TRBJ2-5, with D possibly TRBD1 on 6 matching bases. This CDR3 region has 15 residues. The ends were cut back, 6 bases at V and 4 bases at J, with 18 bases in the middle. The germline gives CDR1 MDHEN, CDR2 SYDVKM. CDR3 protein: CASRLQGPLGETQYF. The CDR3 bases are TGTGCCAGCAGACTCCAGGGGCCCCTGGGAGAGACCCAGTACTTC. The full variable domain, completed using reference TRBV28 and TRBJ2-5, is DVKVTQSSRYLVKRTGEKVFLECVQDMDHENMFWYRQDPGLGLRLIYFSYDVKMKEKGDIPEGYSVSREKKERFSLILESASTNQTSMYLCASRLQGPLGETQYFGPGTRLLVL.

This clone was recorded only once. V and J are TRBV12-3 or TRBV12-4 and TRBJ2-1, with D perhaps matching TRBD1 (5 bases). V lost 7 bases and J lost 8, with 12 bases in between. The CDR3 has 12 residues. CDR3 loop: CASTLGRDEQFF. The CDR3 nucleotides read TGTGCCAGCACACTGGGGCGAGATGAGCAGTTCTTC.

This clone occurred a few times. This chain joins TRBV19 and TRBJ1-1, with unresolved D. Trimming shortened V by 11 bases and J by 5 bases, and 12 bases separated the two germline ends. From germline, CDR1 is LNHDA and CDR2 SQIVND (reference sequence). The length of the CDR3 is 11 residues. The CDR3 region is CAGLSGTEAFF. The CDR3 DNA follows: TGTGCCGGCTTATCGGGAACTGAAGCTTTCTTT.

This chain connects TRBV2 to TRBJ1-2; D possibly corresponds to TRBD1 (5 bases). This CDR3 has 13 amino acids. The V gene lost 4 bases and the J gene lost 5 bases, with 11 bases spanning the gap. From germline, CDR1 is SNHLY and CDR2 FYNNEI. This CDR3 reads CASSGVGGYGYTF. Here the CDR3 DNA reads TGTGCCAGCAGTGGTGTGGGGGGGTATGGCTACACCTTC.

The chain is built from TRBV19 and TRBJ2-3; a weak D match, TRBD1 (6 bases). The germline V and J ends were trimmed by 5 bases and 5 bases, with 14 bases remaining between them. Germline CDR1 LNHDA, CDR2 SQIVND (reference sequence). The CDR3 is 14 residues long. The CDR3 bases are TGTGCCAGTAGTCCTGAGGGGACAAAAGATACGCAGTATTTT. Its translation: CASSPEGTKDTQYF.

The J gene is TRBJ2-3, the V gene TRBV28, with 14 bases identical to TRBD2. Germline V gene sequence: CDR1 MDHEN, CDR2 SYDVKM. V dropped 4 bases and J dropped 5; count of bases not matched to a gene: 8. The CDR3 sequence is 17 residues long. CDR3 sequence: CASSSPSGLAGEDTQYF. In nucleotides, the CDR3 is TGTGCCAGCAGTTCTCCCTCGGGACTAGCGGGAGAAGATACGCAGTATTTT.

This sequence joins TRBV6-5 and TRBJ2-5; TRBD1 is a possible D gene (6 bases). The germline gives CDR1 MNHEY, CDR2 SVGAGI. V was clipped by 7 bases and J by 5 bases, with 14 bases between them. The CDR3 is 13 amino acids. CDR3 bases: TGTGCCAGCACAAGTTGGGGGCGTGAGACCCAGTACTTC. Translating gives CASTSWGRETQYF.

This clone occurred a few times. This sequence joins TRBV9 and TRBJ2-7, with 13 bases fitting TRBD2. CDR3 size: 19 residues. V gave up 0 bases and J gave up 0 bases; unmatched junction bases: 9. The V gene's germline CDR1 is SGDLS and CDR2 YYNGEE. CDR3 coding DNA: TGTGCCAGCAGCGTAGCTCAGAGGACTAGCGGGAGTGTCTCCTACGAGCAGTACTTC. Amino acids: CASSVAQRTSGSVSYEQYF.

The rearrangement joins TRBV18 to TRBJ2-1, with TRBD1 matching 8 bases. CDR1 is KGHSH, CDR2 LQKENI, per germline. The CDR3 has 12 amino acids. V trimming: 4 bases; J trimming: 15 bases; junction bases outside the gene matches: 8. CDR3 sequence (DNA): TGTGCCAGCTCACGGGATCAGGGGGCTCGGTTCTTC. Translated: CASSRDQGARFF.

V usage is TRBV5-1 and J usage is TRBJ1-1; D perhaps matches TRBD1 (6 bases). The CDR3 is 12 amino acids. Germline V lookup: CDR1 SGHRS, CDR2 YFSETQ. The V and J ends lost 4 bases and 8 bases respectively, with 12 bases between them. The CDR3 reads CASSAPDREAFF. CDR3 in DNA: TGCGCCAGCAGCGCTCCCGACAGGGAAGCTTTCTTT. Full variable domain (remainder filled in from reference TRBV5-1 and TRBJ1-1): KAGVTQTPRYLIKTRGQQVTLSCSPISGHRSVSWYQQTPGQGLQFLFEYFSETQRNKGNFPGRFSGRQFSNSRSEMNVSTLELGDSALYLCASSAPDREAFFGQGTRLTVV.

This clone was seen a single time. The chain has TRBV12-3 or TRBV12-4 and TRBJ1-2; no reliable D call. V lost 3 bases and J lost 8, with 13 bases in between. The CDR3 totals 13 residues. CDR3 nucleotide sequence: TGTGCCAGCAGTTTGTCGGGAATCGGCGGCTACACCTTC. Protein product: CASSLSGIGGYTF.

Points on this clone: The sample holds other DNA sequences that translate to the same CDR3. The chain links TRBV2 to TRBJ1-5; TRBD1 matches 8 bases. Germline V CDR1 and CDR2: SNHLY, FYNNEI. The CDR3 runs 13 residues. J gave up 4 bases and V 6 bases, and 2 bases lay outside the gene matches. CDR3 sequence reads: CASSGQGNQPQHF. CDR3 DNA sequence: TGTGCCAGCAGCGGACAGGGAAATCAGCCCCAGCATTTT.

This clone has only a few counts. The V and J genes are TRBV2 and TRBJ1-2; D remains ambiguous. The V gene's germline CDR1 is SNHLY and CDR2 FYNNEI. The V end was cut by 6 bases, the J end by 3 bases, with 5 bases between. CDR3 size: 11 residues. The CDR3 DNA is TGTGCCAGCAGCCCAGACTATGGCTACACCTTC. Translation gives CASSPDYGYTF.

The chain is built from TRBV19 and TRBJ1-4; 11 nucleotides line up with TRBD1. J lost 3 bases, V lost 11 bases, and 11 bases had no gene match. CDR1 is LNHDA, CDR2 SQIVND, per germline (reference sequence). The CDR3 sequence is 16 residues long. This CDR3 reads CASRDRGNSANEKLFF. The DNA of the CDR3 is TGTGCCTCCCGGGACAGGGGGAATTCGGCTAATGAAAAACTGTTTTTT.